The 22 T cell receptor beta chains below all came from one sample that was sequenced in a study of T cells in localized non-small cell lung cancer. Data came from immunoSEQ multiplex PCR; TCRdb stores just in-frame clones and leaves some out. Of about 62,000 clones listed, roughly 76% are singletons. Sample: PBMCs, taken before any cancer treatment. These TCRs come from a man between 40 and 70 years old with stage II lung adenocarcinoma.

This clone was counted a few times. V gene TRBV4-2 combines with J gene TRBJ2-7; 10 positions match TRBD2. V lost 5 bases and J lost 4; bases outside the gene matches: 8. Germline V gene sequence: CDR1 LGHNA, CDR2 YNFKEQ. The CDR3 runs 15 residues. In DNA form, the CDR3 reads TGTGCCAGCAGCGAATCAGCGGGAGGGCCTTACGAGCAGTACTTC. Its protein is CASSESAGGPYEQYF.

The chain is built from TRBV6-5 and TRBJ2-3; 9 nucleotides line up with TRBD1. Germline CDR1 MNHEY, CDR2 SVGAGI. There are 14 residues in the CDR3. V shed 6 bases, J shed 5 bases, and the junction held 6 bases outside the gene matches. CDR3 nucleotides: TGTGCCAGCAGGGACAGGGGTGGGGTAGATACGCAGTATTTT. Its protein product is CASRDRGGVDTQYF.

The chain uses TRBV7-9 and TRBJ1-3; D is unresolved. With 1 base removed from V and 1 base from J, the gap between germline ends came to 14 bases. CDR1 is SEHNR and CDR2 is FQNEAQ in the germline V gene (reference sequence). The CDR3 covers 17 residues. CDR3 nucleotide sequence: TGTGCCAGCAGCTTAGGGTGGGTTCAAGAGTCTGGAAACACCATATATTTT. Residues: CASSLGWVQESGNTIYF.

The rearrangement joins TRBV6-1 to TRBJ1-4; 10 bases line up with TRBD1. The length of the CDR3 is 17 residues. The trim removed 2 bases at V and 2 bases at J, leaving 5 bases unmatched. Per germline, CDR1 MNHNS and CDR2 SASEGT. CDR3 protein: CASSELGQGFTNEKLFF. CDR3 DNA sequence: TGTGCCAGCAGTGAATTGGGACAGGGGTTCACTAATGAAAAACTGTTTTTT.

Only one count was recorded for this clone. This sequence joins TRBV9 and TRBJ2-4; the match to TRBD1 covers 8 bases. In germline, CDR1 is SGDLS, CDR2 YYNGEE. After removal of 4 bases from V and 9 bases from J, the junction contained 9 bases not matched to a gene. The CDR3 covers 14 residues. This CDR3 is CASSTSPGQVIQYF. CDR3 bases: TGTGCCAGCAGCACGAGCCCGGGACAGGTCATTCAGTACTTC.

The genes are TRBV30 and TRBJ2-2; 8 bases map to TRBD2. The CDR3 loop spans 17 amino acids. Germline values: CDR1 GTSNPN, CDR2 SVGIG (reference sequence). V dropped 2 bases and J dropped 3; count of bases not matched to a gene: 11. The CDR3 DNA is TGTGCCTGGAGTCCTTCCCTACGGGGGGGCCACACCGGGGAGCTGTTTTTT. It specifies CAWSPSLRGGHTGELFF.

V is TRBV2 and J is TRBJ2-3, with 13 bases fitting TRBD2. The CDR3 covers 15 residues. J gave up 6 bases and V 6 bases, and 6 bases lay outside the gene matches. The germline CDR1 and CDR2 sequences are SNHLY and FYNNEI. In DNA, the CDR3 is TGTGCCAGCAGCCGGACTAGCGGGAGAGGGGATACGCAGTATTTT. Its translation is CASSRTSGRGDTQYF.

V gene TRBV7-2 combines with J gene TRBJ2-3; D might be TRBD1 (6 bases). Germline lookup yields CDR1 SGHTA and CDR2 FQGNSA. V lost 3 bases and J lost 5, with 15 bases in between. The CDR3 consists of 15 residues. CDR3: CASSLSWGRQDTQYF. The CDR3, as DNA: TGTGCCAGCAGCTTGTCTTGGGGGCGGCAAGATACGCAGTATTTT.

V gene TRBV11-2 combines with J gene TRBJ2-7; 10 bases agree with TRBD1. The trim removed 2 bases at V and 6 bases at J, leaving 4 bases unmatched. The CDR3 extends over 14 amino acids. The germline V gene encodes CDR1 SGHAT and CDR2 FQNNGV. This chain's CDR3 is CASSLKTGGGEQYF. CDR3 DNA sequence: TGTGCCAGCAGCTTAAAGACAGGGGGCGGCGAGCAGTACTTC.

This clone was counted only a few times. This sequence joins TRBV5-4 and TRBJ2-3; 8 nucleotides match TRBD2. Germline loops: CDR1 SGHNT, CDR2 YYREEE (reference sequence). The CDR3 loop spans 15 amino acids. The ends lost 5 bases at V and 2 bases at J; junction bases unmatched: 7. CDR3 DNA: TGTGCCAGCAGGGGCGATGGACTAGCCACAGATACGCAGTATTTT. Residues: CASRGDGLATDTQYF. The variable domain in full, with the rest retrieved from reference TRBV5-4 and TRBJ2-3, is ETGVTQSPTHLIKTRGQQVTLRCSSQSGHNTVSWYQQALGQGPQFIFQYYREEENGRGNFPPRFSGLQFPNYSSELNVNALELDDSALYLCASRGDGLATDTQYFGPGTRLTVL.

The chain combines TRBV30 with TRBJ2-5; 11 bases map to TRBD2. Trimming cost V 5 bases and J 2 bases; bases outside gene matches: 10. Germline V gene data show CDR1 as GTSNPN and CDR2 as SVGIG (reference sequence). The length of the CDR3 is 16 residues. CDR3 sequence reads: CAWGSGRAGKQETQYF. The CDR3 region has the DNA TGTGCCTGGGGTAGCGGGAGGGCCGGGAAGCAAGAGACCCAGTACTTC.

J is TRBJ2-2 and V is TRBV6-5; 9 positions match TRBD2. The CDR3 consists of 15 residues. Germline V gene sequence: CDR1 MNHEY, CDR2 SVGAGI. V dropped 7 bases and J dropped 4; count of bases not matched to a gene: 7. The CDR3 DNA follows: TGTGCCAGCATGGGTAGCGGGAGCCGCACCGGGGAGCTGTTTTTT. The encoded protein is CASMGSGSRTGELFF.

J is TRBJ1-2 and V is TRBV5-1; D is unclear. V was cut by 0 bases and J by 2 bases, with 5 bases left in between. The germline CDR1 and CDR2 sequences are SGHRS and YFSETQ. The CDR3 spans 13 residues. The CDR3 protein is CASSLVGNYGYTF. In nucleotides, the CDR3 is TGCGCCAGCAGCTTGGTGGGGAACTATGGCTACACCTTC.

The chain employs TRBV7-2 and TRBJ2-7; D gene uncertain. Trimming removed 8 bases from V and 2 bases from J, with 10 bases in between. The CDR3 is made up of 12 amino acids. Germline V gene sequence: CDR1 SGHTA, CDR2 FQGNSA. The CDR3 coding sequence is TGTGCCAGCGGGCCCGGGCCCTACGAGCAGTACTTC. Protein sequence: CASGPGPYEQYF.

The genes are TRBV5-1 and TRBJ2-7; D is undetermined. Germline V gene data show CDR1 as SGHRS and CDR2 as YFSETQ. This CDR3 contains 14 residues. V lost 0 bases, J lost 5 bases, and 12 bases lay in between. Here the CDR3 reads CASSLDQAPNEQYF. DNA for the CDR3: TGCGCCAGCAGCTTGGATCAGGCCCCCAACGAGCAGTACTTC.

The rearrangement joins TRBV4-2 to TRBJ1-2; D remains ambiguous. CDR3 size: 14 residues. The germline CDR1 and CDR2 sequences are LGHNA and YNFKEQ. V lost 0 bases, J lost 3 bases, and 8 bases lay in between. The CDR3 nucleotides read TGTGCCAGCAGCCAAGAACGGGGTGACTATGGCTACACCTTC. It translates to CASSQERGDYGYTF.

This chain joins TRBV15 and TRBJ1-1; D is uncertain. Germline V gene lookup returns CDR1 LNHNV and CDR2 YYDKDF (reference sequence). V dropped 0 bases and J dropped 1 base, with 9 bases sitting between them. This CDR3 is 15 amino acids long. CDR3 sequence: CATSRDRAANTEAFF. The CDR3 region has the DNA TGTGCCACCAGCAGAGATCGCGCAGCGAACACTGAAGCTTTCTTT.

V gene TRBV5-1 combines with J gene TRBJ2-2; TRBD2 aligns across 14 bases. The trim removed 4 bases at V and 6 bases at J, leaving 8 bases unmatched. CDR1 SGHRS and CDR2 YFSETQ come from the germline V gene. The CDR3 has 17 amino acids. CDR3 region: CASSTGTSGSLAGELFF. The DNA of the CDR3 is TGCGCCAGCAGCACTGGGACTAGCGGGAGTCTGGCCGGGGAGCTGTTTTTT.

CDR3 DNA sequence: TGCGCCAGCAGCTCAGGTGACTATGGCTACACCTTC. Its translation: CASSSGDYGYTF. The rearrangement uses TRBV5-1 and TRBJ1-2; unclear D gene. The CDR3 totals 12 residues. Trimming took 3 bases from V and 3 from J, leaving 6 bases between them. Per germline, CDR1 SGHRS and CDR2 YFSETQ.

The rearrangement joins TRBV5-4 to TRBJ2-1; TRBD2 agrees at 10 bases. Germline CDR1 SGHNT, CDR2 YYREEE (reference sequence). The CDR3 contains 16 residues. V lost 4 bases to trimming and J lost 7 bases; unmatched junction nucleotides: 11. CDR3 in DNA: TGTGCCAGCAGCACCACCTCTAGCGGGAGAAGTAATGAGCAGTTCTTC. Translating it yields CASSTTSSGRSNEQFF.

In this sample, this clone turned up a few times. V is TRBV7-2 and J is TRBJ2-6, with no clear D. Germline V lookup: CDR1 SGHTA, CDR2 FQGNSA. The V end was cut by 1 base, the J end by 1 base, with 5 bases between. This CDR3 is 15 amino acids long. The CDR3 sequence: CASSLGPSGANVLTF. CDR3 in DNA: TGTGCCAGCAGCTTAGGCCCATCTGGGGCCAACGTCCTGACTTTC.

This clone showed up just a few times. The rearrangement links TRBV30 to TRBJ1-1; D might be TRBD1 (6 bases). Germline V gene data show CDR1 as GTSNPN and CDR2 as SVGIG (reference sequence). V lost 2 bases and J lost 4, with 11 bases in between. This CDR3 contains 13 residues. The DNA for the CDR3 is TGTGCCTGGAGTCGGACAGACTCCACTGAAGCTTTCTTT. This gives the protein CAWSRTDSTEAFF.